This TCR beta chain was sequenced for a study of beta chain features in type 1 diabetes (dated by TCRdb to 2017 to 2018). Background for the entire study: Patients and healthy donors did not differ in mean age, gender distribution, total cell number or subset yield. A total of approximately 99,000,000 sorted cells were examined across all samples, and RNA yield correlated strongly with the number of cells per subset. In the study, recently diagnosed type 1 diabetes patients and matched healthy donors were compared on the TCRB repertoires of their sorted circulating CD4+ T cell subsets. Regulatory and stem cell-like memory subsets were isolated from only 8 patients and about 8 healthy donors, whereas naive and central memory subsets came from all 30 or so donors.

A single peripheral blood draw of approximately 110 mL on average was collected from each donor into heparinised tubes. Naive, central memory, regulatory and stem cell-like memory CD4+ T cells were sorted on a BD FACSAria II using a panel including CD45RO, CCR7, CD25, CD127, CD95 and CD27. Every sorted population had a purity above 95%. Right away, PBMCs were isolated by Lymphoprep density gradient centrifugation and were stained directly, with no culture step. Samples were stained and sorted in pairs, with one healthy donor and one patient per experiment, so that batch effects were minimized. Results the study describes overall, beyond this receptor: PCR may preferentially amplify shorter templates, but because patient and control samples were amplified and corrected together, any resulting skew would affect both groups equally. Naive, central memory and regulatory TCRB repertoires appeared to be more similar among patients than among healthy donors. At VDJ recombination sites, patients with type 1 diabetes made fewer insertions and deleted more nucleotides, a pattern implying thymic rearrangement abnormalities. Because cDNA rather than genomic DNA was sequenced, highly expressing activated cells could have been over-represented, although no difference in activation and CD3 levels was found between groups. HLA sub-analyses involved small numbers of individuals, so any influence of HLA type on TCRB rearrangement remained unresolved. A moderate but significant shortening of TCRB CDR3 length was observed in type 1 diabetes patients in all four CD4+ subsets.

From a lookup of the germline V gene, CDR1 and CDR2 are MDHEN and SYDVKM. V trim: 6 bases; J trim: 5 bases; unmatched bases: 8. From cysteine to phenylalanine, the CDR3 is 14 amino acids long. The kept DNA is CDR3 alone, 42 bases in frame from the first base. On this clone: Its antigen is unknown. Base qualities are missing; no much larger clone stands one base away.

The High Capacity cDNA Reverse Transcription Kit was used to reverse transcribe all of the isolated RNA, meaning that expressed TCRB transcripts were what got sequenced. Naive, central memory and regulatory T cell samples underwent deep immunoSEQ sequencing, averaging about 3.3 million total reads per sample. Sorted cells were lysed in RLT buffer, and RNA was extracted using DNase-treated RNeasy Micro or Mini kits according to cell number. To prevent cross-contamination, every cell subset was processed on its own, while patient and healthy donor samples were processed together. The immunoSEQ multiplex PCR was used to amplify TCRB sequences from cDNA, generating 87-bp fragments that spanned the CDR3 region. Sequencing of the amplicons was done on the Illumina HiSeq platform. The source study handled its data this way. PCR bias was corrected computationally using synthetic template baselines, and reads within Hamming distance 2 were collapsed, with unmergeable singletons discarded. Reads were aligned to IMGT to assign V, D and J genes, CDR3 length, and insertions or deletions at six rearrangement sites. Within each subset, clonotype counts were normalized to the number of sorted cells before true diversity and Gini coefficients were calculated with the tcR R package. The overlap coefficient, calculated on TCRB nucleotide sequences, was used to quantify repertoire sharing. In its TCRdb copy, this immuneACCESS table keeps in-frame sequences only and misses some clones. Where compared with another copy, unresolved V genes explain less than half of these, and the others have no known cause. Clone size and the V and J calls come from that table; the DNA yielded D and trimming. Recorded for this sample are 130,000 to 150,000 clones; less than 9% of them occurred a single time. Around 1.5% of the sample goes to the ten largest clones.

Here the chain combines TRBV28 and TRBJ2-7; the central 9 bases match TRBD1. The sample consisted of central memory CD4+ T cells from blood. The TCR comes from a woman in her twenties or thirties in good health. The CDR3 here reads CASSQGQGSNEQYF. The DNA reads TGTGCCAGCAGCCAAGGACAGGGGTCGAACGAGCAGTACTTC.